The 24 T cell receptor beta chains listed next were all sequenced from one sample in a study of blood T cells in healthy people across ages. Combining a sample-barcoded 5' primer with a J-beta primer mix, a second PCR ran for roughly 7 to 11 cycles. TCRdb used MiXCR to reprocess the 5' RACE reads, holding one entry per CDR3 protein. The data contain approximately 690,000 distinct CDR3 sequences, 58% of them singletons. Sample: blood. The receptor source for this set is a man aged 55 to 70 in good health.

V gene TRBV20-1 combines with J gene TRBJ2-3; 11 nucleotides line up with TRBD2. Per germline, CDR1 DFQATT and CDR2 SNEGSKA (reference sequence). This CDR3 has 11 residues. V shed 3 bases, J shed 11 bases, and the junction held 1 base outside the gene matches. The CDR3 loop reads CSASLAGGQYF. As DNA, the CDR3 is TGCAGTGCTAGCCTAGCGGGGGGGCAGTATTTT.

The chain carries TRBV29-1 and TRBJ1-2, with TRBD1 matching over 12 bases. V was pared by 7 bases and J by 5 bases, with 11 bases of the junction left unmatched. In germline, CDR1 is SQVTM, CDR2 ANQGSEA. The CDR3 totals 15 residues. Written as DNA, the CDR3 is TGCAGCGCGGAAGGGACAGGGGGCGCTGGGTATGGCTACACCTTC. Encoded protein: CSAEGTGGAGYGYTF.

This clonotype was found a few times. Possible read error: a much larger clone is one base away. V and J are TRBV5-1 and TRBJ2-1, with 9 bases matching TRBD1. The DNA matches TRBJ2-7 better at its end, which makes the J call doubtful. The germline CDR1 and CDR2 sequences are SGHRS and YFSETQ. The CDR3 sequence is 15 residues long. The CDR3 reads CASSLAQGAYNEQYF. For the CDR3, the DNA is TGCGCCAGCAGCTTGGCACAGGGGGCCTACAATGAGCAGTACTTC.

This clonotype has just a few counts. The chain joins TRBV7-9 to TRBJ1-2; a weak D match, TRBD1 (5 bases). Germline V gene sequence: CDR1 SEHNR, CDR2 FQNEAQ (reference sequence). V shed 4 bases and J shed 5 bases, with 11 bases lying between them. CDR3 length equals 13 residues. CDR3 bases: TGTGCCAGCAGCTCCTCAGGGTTATATGGCTACACCTTC. Translation: CASSSSGLYGYTF.

The genes are TRBV25-1 and TRBJ2-3; 8 positions agree with TRBD2. Trimming took 0 bases from V and 0 from J; bases not matched to a gene: 8. The CDR3 is 18 amino acids. Per germline, CDR1 MGHDK and CDR2 SYGVNS. The CDR3 nucleotides read TGTGCCAGCAGTGAATATAAGGGCGGGGGGCCTAGCACAGATACGCAGTATTTT. This codes for CASSEYKGGGPSTDTQYF.

The rearrangement uses TRBV20-1 and TRBJ2-7, with TRBD1 matching over 10 bases. The J call may be mistaken, given a closer DNA end match to TRBJ2-5. The CDR3 is made up of 15 amino acids. The V gene's germline CDR1 is DFQATT and CDR2 SNEGSKA (reference sequence). This CDR3 reads CSARDRDRGAETQYF. CDR3 bases: TGCAGTGCTAGAGATAGGGACAGGGGAGCAGAGACCCAGTACTTC.

This clonotype has only a few counts. The rearrangement joins TRBV4-1 to TRBJ2-4; D is perhaps TRBD2 (6 bases). Trimming shortened V by 6 bases and J by 1 base, and 25 bases separated the two germline ends. Germline V lookup: CDR1 MGHRA, CDR2 YSYEKL. This CDR3 is built from 19 residues. The chain's CDR3 is CASRTRPGPGDGAKNIQYF. DNA for the CDR3: TGCGCCAGCAGGACTCGTCCGGGACCGGGGGATGGGGCCAAAAACATTCAGTACTTC.

The sample holds a few counts of this clonotype. The chain links TRBV3-1 to TRBJ2-3; 8 bases match TRBD2. The V gene's germline CDR1 is LGHDT and CDR2 YNNKEL (reference sequence). V lost 3 bases to trimming and J lost 3 bases; unmatched junction nucleotides: 11. The CDR3 is made up of 17 amino acids. CDR3 amino acids: CASSQEEGRGGTDTQYF. CDR3 DNA sequence: TGTGCCAGCAGCCAGGAAGAGGGACGGGGGGGGACAGATACGCAGTATTTT.

This chain connects TRBV7-7 to TRBJ2-4, with D tentatively TRBD2 (6 bases). This CDR3 comprises 15 residues. Germline CDR1 reads SSHAT; CDR2 reads FNYEAQ (reference sequence). The V gene lost 5 bases and the J gene lost 13 bases, with 24 bases spanning the gap. The CDR3: CASSLSPGTPREQYF. The CDR3 bases are TGTGCCAGCAGCCTGAGCCCCGGGACTCCGAGGGAGCAGTACTTC. Combining the CDR3 with reference TRBV7-7 and TRBJ2-4 gives the whole variable domain GAGVSQSPRYKVTKRGQDVTLRCDPISSHATLYWYQQALGQGPEFLTYFNYEAQPDKSGLPSDRFSAERPEGSISTLTIQRTEQRDSAMYRCASSLSPGTPREQYFGAGTRLSVL.

The V gene is TRBV5-1, the J gene TRBJ2-2; tentatively, D is TRBD2 (6 bases). V dropped 4 bases and J dropped 6 bases, with 13 bases sitting between them. The CDR3 runs to 14 residues. Germline V gives CDR1 SGHRS, CDR2 YFSETQ. The CDR3 is CASSGTSSAGELFF. CDR3 DNA sequence: TGCGCCAGCAGCGGAACCTCTAGCGCCGGGGAGCTGTTTTTT.

The V gene is TRBV7-2, the J gene TRBJ2-1, with TRBD2 identical over 9 bases. This CDR3 comprises 16 residues. The V and J ends lost 5 bases and 4 bases, in that order; junction bases with no gene match: 9. The germline gives CDR1 SGHTA, CDR2 FQGNSA. Here the CDR3 reads CASSPASSGGYNEQFF. CDR3 nucleotides: TGTGCCAGCAGCCCCGCATCGAGCGGGGGGTACAATGAGCAGTTCTTC.

The rearrangement uses TRBV12-3 or TRBV12-4 and TRBJ2-1, with TRBD2 identical over 8 bases. The J call may be mistaken, given a closer DNA end match to TRBJ2-7. This CDR3 has 17 amino acids. The CDR3 spells CASSFSGGPSSYNEQYF. In DNA form, the CDR3 reads TGTGCCAGCAGTTTCTCGGGGGGGCCAAGCTCCTACAATGAGCAGTACTTC.

This sequence joins TRBV7-2 and TRBJ2-7; D call uncertain. Per germline, CDR1 SGHTA and CDR2 FQGNSA. The CDR3 loop spans 13 amino acids. V lost 3 bases to trimming and J lost 1 base, with 7 bases between them. The CDR3 spells CASSLAWSYEQYF. The CDR3 DNA sequence: TGTGCCAGCAGCTTGGCATGGTCCTACGAGCAGTACTTC.

The chain employs TRBV5-1 and TRBJ1-5, with TRBD1 matching 7 bases. CDR1 is SGHRS, CDR2 YFSETQ, per germline. With 4 bases clipped from V and 6 bases from J, the junction kept 7 bases outside the gene matches. This CDR3 has 14 residues. CDR3 bases: TGCGCCAGCAGCCCCCAGGGGGATCCTCAGCCCCAGCATTTT. As protein: CASSPQGDPQPQHF.

This clonotype was counted only a few times. V is TRBV9 and J is TRBJ2-5; TRBD2 agrees at 13 bases. V lost 4 bases, J lost 5 bases, and 8 bases stayed unmatched. The CDR3 extends over 16 amino acids. Germline loops: CDR1 SGDLS, CDR2 YYNGEE. The CDR3: CASSQLAGGPDETQYF. In nucleotides, the CDR3 is TGTGCCAGCAGCCAACTAGCGGGGGGGCCTGATGAGACCCAGTACTTC.

The CDR3 region is CASSPQGTGGKDEQFF. CDR3 DNA sequence: TGTGCCAGCAGCCCACAGGGAACGGGGGGAAAGGATGAGCAGTTCTTC. The chain links TRBV27 to TRBJ2-1; tentatively, D is TRBD2 (7 bases). V lost 6 bases and J 8 bases, leaving 23 bases between the germline ends. The length of the CDR3 is 16 residues. CDR1 is MNHEY, CDR2 SMNVEV, per germline (reference sequence).

The rearrangement links TRBV3-1 to TRBJ1-2, with 11 positions matching TRBD1. V lost 0 bases and J lost 3; bases outside the gene matches: 6. The CDR3 is 17 residues long. The germline V gene encodes CDR1 LGHDT and CDR2 YNNKEL (reference sequence). The CDR3: CASSQDWGTGGDYGYTF. CDR3 nucleotides: TGTGCCAGCAGCCAAGATTGGGGGACAGGGGGAGACTATGGCTACACCTTC.

The J gene is TRBJ2-3, the V gene TRBV5-1, with D perhaps matching TRBD2 (6 bases). Trimming removed 1 base from V and 5 bases from J, with 11 bases in between. The CDR3 is 14 residues long. CDR1 is SGHRS and CDR2 is YFSETQ in the germline V gene. The CDR3 spells CASSLQLAQDTQYF. The CDR3 coding sequence is TGCGCCAGCAGCTTGCAACTAGCCCAAGATACGCAGTATTTT.

The rearrangement links TRBV7-8 to TRBJ2-2; tentatively, D is TRBD1 (6 bases). CDR3 length: 15 amino acids. V lost 5 bases and J 0 bases, leaving 10 bases between the germline ends. Germline assignment: CDR1 SGHVS and CDR2 FQNEAQ. CDR3 protein: CASSPQGANTGELFF. Written as DNA, the CDR3 is TGTGCCAGCAGCCCACAGGGTGCGAACACCGGGGAGCTGTTTTTT.

The chain recombines TRBV2 with TRBJ2-7; 10 bases match TRBD2. With 1 base clipped from V and 7 bases from J, the junction kept 10 bases outside the gene matches. The CDR3 has 16 amino acids. The germline CDR1 and CDR2 sequences are SNHLY and FYNNEI. CDR3 sequence: CASSEGERGGRDEQYF. DNA for the CDR3: TGTGCCAGCAGTGAAGGGGAGCGGGGGGGCCGGGATGAGCAGTACTTC.

This clonotype has only a few counts. The chain links TRBV4-2 to TRBJ2-5; no definite D call. The CDR3 length is 14 residues. The V gene lost 1 base and the J gene lost 5 bases, with 11 bases spanning the gap. Germline CDR1 and CDR2: LGHNA and YNFKEQ. CDR3 nucleotide sequence: TGTGCCAGCAGCCAAGCCGGACCTGGGGAGACCCAGTACTTC. It encodes CASSQAGPGETQYF.

The CDR3 nucleotides read TGTGCCAGCTCAGCAAACGGAGGACAGGTGGGGGAGACCCAGTACTTC. This sequence encodes CASSANGGQVGETQYF. V and J are TRBV18 and TRBJ2-4, with 7 bases identical to TRBD1. The DNA matches TRBJ2-5 better at its end, which makes the J call doubtful. Germline V lookup: CDR1 KGHSH, CDR2 LQKENI. This CDR3 contains 16 residues.

This chain joins TRBV9 and TRBJ2-5, with D unresolved. The CDR3 has 14 residues. Germline V gene data show CDR1 as SGDLS and CDR2 as YYNGEE. The V end lost 0 bases, the J end lost 2 bases, and 8 bases lay between the germline ends. Written as DNA, the CDR3 is TGTGCCAGCAGCGTAGGAGTAAATCAAGAGACCCAGTACTTC. Translation: CASSVGVNQETQYF.

This chain connects TRBV20-1 to TRBJ1-5, with unresolved D. Trimming shortened V by 3 bases and J by 2 bases, and 8 bases separated the two germline ends. The CDR3 is 13 amino acids. The germline gives CDR1 DFQATT, CDR2 SNEGSKA (reference sequence). CDR3 residues: CSASGHRNQPQHF. The CDR3 bases are TGCAGTGCTAGTGGTCACCGCAATCAGCCCCAGCATTTT.